This T cell receptor beta chain was captured in a study of technical replicates of blood from several donors. Only in-frame clones appear in the TCRdb table, and some are missing; sequencing was by immunoSEQ multiplex PCR. This sample has roughly 97,000 clones; around 96% occur once, and the top ten carry less than 0.45%. This clone was seen once. Germline loops: CDR1 SGHRS, CDR2 YFSETQ. J gave up 4 bases and V 0 bases, and 3 bases lay outside the gene matches. The CDR3 runs to 15 residues. Source material: T cells isolated from PBMCs. This receptor was obtained from a human donor in good health. This chain links TRBV5-1 with TRBJ1-1; 10 bases match TRBD1. The CDR3 protein is CASSLGGQGFTEAFF. CDR3 DNA: TGCGCCAGCAGCTTGGGGGGACAGGGGTTCACTGAAGCTTTCTTT.